The 7 T cell receptor beta chains given below trace back to one sample, sequenced in a study of blood T cell repertoires in COVID-19. This table comes from immunoSEQ multiplex PCR, and its TCRdb copy is limited to in-frame clones, with some not included. Among over 45,000 clones listed, 65% to 80% were seen once. Sequencing used peripheral blood. All receptors derive from a human donor with active or convalescent COVID-19. The donor label of this sample is uncertain.

The chain joins TRBV5-1 to TRBJ2-1; a possible D gene is TRBD2 (6 bases). V was pared by 6 bases and J by 5 bases, with 18 bases between. CDR1 and CDR2 from the germline V gene are SGHRS and YFSETQ. CDR3 length: 15 residues. For the CDR3, the DNA is TGCGCCAGCACTCGAGGTGGCGGGATTGACAATGAGCAGTTCTTC. It codes for CASTRGGGIDNEQFF.

The chain carries TRBV27 and TRBJ2-1, with TRBD2 as a possible D gene (6 bases). Per the germline V gene, CDR1 is MNHEY and CDR2 is SMNVEV (reference sequence). Between the trimmed V and J ends, which lost 4 bases and 6 bases, there was a span of 13 bases. This CDR3 spans 14 amino acids. The CDR3 loop reads CASSSAGRGNEQFF. CDR3 bases: TGTGCCAGCAGTTCCGCGGGACGGGGCAATGAGCAGTTCTTC.

The count of this clone is one. CDR3 sequence reads: CASSRLAGSTDTQYF. DNA for the CDR3: TGTGCCAGCAGCCGCCTAGCTGGGTCCACAGATACGCAGTATTTT. This rearrangement joins TRBV7-3 to TRBJ2-3, with D possibly matching TRBD2 (5 bases). V lost 5 bases, J lost 2 bases, and 14 bases lay in between. Germline loops: CDR1 SGHTA, CDR2 FQGTGA. The CDR3 sequence is 15 residues long. Combining the CDR3 with reference TRBV7-3 and TRBJ2-3 gives the whole variable domain GAGVSQTPSNKVTEKGKYVELRCDPISGHTALYWYRQSLGQGPEFLIYFQGTGAADDSGLPNDRFFAVRPEGSVSTLKIQRTERGDSAVYLCASSRLAGSTDTQYFGPGTRLTVL.

The chain carries TRBV5-1 and TRBJ2-5; weak D call: TRBD2 (6 bases). Trimming took off 1 base at V and 1 base at J, with 14 bases between the two ends. Germline CDR1 is SGHRS and CDR2 is YFSETQ. The CDR3 contains 16 residues. CDR3 bases: TGCGCCAGCAGCTTGTTGCTCGTCGGGGGCCAAGAGACCCAGTACTTC. Protein: CASSLLLVGGQETQYF.

V gene TRBV19 combines with J gene TRBJ1-5; D gene ambiguous. CDR1 is LNHDA and CDR2 is SQIVND in the germline V gene (reference sequence). This CDR3 comprises 11 residues. V lost 7 bases and J 11 bases, leaving 12 bases between the germline ends. The CDR3 loop reads CASTQEAAQHF. CDR3 sequence (DNA): TGTGCCAGTACCCAGGAAGCAGCCCAGCATTTT.

In nucleotides, the CDR3 is TGTGCCTGCCTTGGACATGCGCTCGGCTATGGCTACACCTTC. Amino acids: CACLGHALGYGYTF. V and J are TRBV30 and TRBJ1-2; possibly TRBD1 for D (5 bases). Germline CDR1 reads GTSNPN; CDR2 reads SVGIG (reference sequence). V lost 6 bases, J lost 4 bases, and 18 bases lay in between. There are 14 residues in the CDR3. The variable domain in full, completed from reference TRBV30 and TRBJ1-2, reads SQTIHQWPATLVQPVGSPLSLECTVEGTSNPNLYWYRQAAGRGLQLLFYSVGIGQISSEVPQNLSASRPQDRQFILSSKKLLLSDSGFYLCACLGHALGYGYTFGSGTRLTVV.

The chain carries TRBV6-1 and TRBJ1-1; D possibly corresponds to TRBD1 (5 bases). Germline V gene data show CDR1 as MNHNS and CDR2 as SASEGT. The CDR3 loop spans 14 amino acids. Trimming cost V 3 bases and J 4 bases, with 12 bases left between them. The DNA of the CDR3 is TGTGCCAGCAGTGATCCAGGGAAGGGCACTGAAGCTTTCTTT. This translates into CASSDPGKGTEAFF.